The 18 T cell receptor beta chains reported below all come from one sample, sequenced in a study of blood T cells in healthy people across ages. Primed by a sample-barcoded 5' primer and a J-beta primer mix, a second PCR proceeded for 7 to 11 cycles. TCRdb itself ran the 5' RACE reads through MiXCR, one entry per CDR3 protein. Of roughly 1,800,000 distinct CDR3 sequences listed, just under 50% are singletons. The sample comprised blood. These receptors were taken from a middle-aged woman in good health.

The chain is built from TRBV7-9 and TRBJ2-7; 9 bases line up with TRBD1. Judging by the DNA end, TRBJ2-5 fits better; the J call may be wrong. This CDR3 has 15 amino acids. Germline V CDR1 and CDR2: SEHNR, FQNEAQ (reference sequence). The CDR3 here is CASSSGTGIKETQYF. The DNA for the CDR3 is TGTGCCAGCAGCTCAGGGACAGGGATTAAAGAGACCCAGTACTTC.

The CDR3 sequence: CASSIRQGKDEQFF. In DNA form, the CDR3 reads TGTGCCAGCAGCATCAGACAGGGTAAGGATGAGCAGTTCTTC. The chain employs TRBV7-6 and TRBJ2-1; 7 bases map to TRBD1. CDR1 is SGHVS and CDR2 is FNYEAQ in the germline V gene. The CDR3 is 14 residues long. Trimming cost V 5 bases and J 8 bases; bases outside gene matches: 9.

The rearrangement links TRBV19 to TRBJ1-2; D is unclear. CDR3 length: 13 residues. Germline V gene lookup returns CDR1 LNHDA and CDR2 SQIVND (reference sequence). V was shortened by 3 bases and J by 4 bases, with 9 bases between the two germline ends. CDR3 DNA sequence: TGTGCCAGTAGTATCAGGCAGTTCTATGGCTACACCTTC. It specifies CASSIRQFYGYTF.

A remark on this clonotype: A much larger clone differs from this one at a single base, so this may be a read error. The chain is built from TRBV7-9 and TRBJ2-7; D not resolved. The CDR3 length is 12 residues. From germline, CDR1 is SEHNR and CDR2 FQNEAQ (reference sequence). CDR3 region: CSSSLRNYEQYF. DNA of the CDR3: TGTTCCAGCAGCTTAAGGAACTACGAGCAGTACTTC.

This clonotype was detected only once. The V gene is TRBV18, the J gene TRBJ2-7; D remains unclear. Germline lookup yields CDR1 KGHSH and CDR2 LQKENI. The CDR3 has 13 amino acids. V was pared by 3 bases and J by 2 bases, with 8 bases between. The CDR3 here is CASSPDNAYEQYF. In DNA, the CDR3 is TGTGCCAGCTCACCCGACAACGCCTACGAGCAGTACTTC.

This clonotype was recorded a few times. This chain uses TRBV5-1 with TRBJ2-6; TRBD1 is a possible D gene (6 bases). The V end lost 4 bases, the J end lost 2 bases, and 13 bases lay between the germline ends. Looked up from germline, CDR1 is SGHRS and CDR2 is YFSETQ. The CDR3 has 16 residues. The CDR3 DNA reads TGCGCCAGCAGCCTAACGACAGGCCCTGGGGCCAACGTCCTGACTTTC. This translates into CASSLTTGPGANVLTF.

There are a few counts of this clonotype. The chain combines TRBV7-9 with TRBJ1-6, with TRBD1 as a possible D gene (6 bases). The CDR3 length is 16 residues. Trimming removed 2 bases at V and 5 bases at J, with 13 bases between. CDR1 and CDR2 from the germline V gene are SEHNR and FQNEAQ (reference sequence). The CDR3 DNA follows: TGTGCCAGCAGCTTATGGGGGCCGGGAAATAATTCACCCCTCCACTTT. Encoded protein: CASSLWGPGNNSPLHF. The full variable domain, its missing parts supplied by reference TRBV7-9 and TRBJ1-6, is DTGVSQNPRHKITKRGQNVTFRCDPISEHNRLYWYRQTLGQGPEFLTYFQNEAQLEKSRLLSDRFSAERPKGSFSTLEIQRTEQGDSAMYLCASSLWGPGNNSPLHFGNGTRLTVT.

In this sample, this clonotype turned up a few times. The V and J genes are TRBV7-8 and TRBJ2-6; no definite D call. The germline V gene has CDR1 SGHVS and CDR2 FQNEAQ. Trimming took 4 bases from V and 5 from J, leaving 15 bases between them. CDR3 length equals 16 residues. As DNA, the CDR3 is TGTGCCAGCAGCTCAGACCTCCAACCAAGGGCCAACGTCCTGACTTTC. Its translation is CASSSDLQPRANVLTF.

The chain has TRBV7-9 and TRBJ2-5; possibly TRBD1 for D (5 bases). V lost 5 bases and J 2 bases, leaving 9 bases between the germline ends. Per germline, CDR1 SEHNR and CDR2 FQNEAQ (reference sequence). The CDR3 consists of 13 residues. CDR3: CASSDDRQETQYF. For the CDR3, the DNA is TGTGCCAGCAGCGACGACAGACAAGAGACCCAGTACTTC.

This sequence joins TRBV11-2 and TRBJ2-2, with no clear D. CDR3 length equals 13 residues. Trimming stripped 3 bases from V and 6 bases from J, with 8 bases between. Germline V gene lookup returns CDR1 SGHAT and CDR2 FQNNGV. CDR3 coding DNA: TGTGCCAGCAGCTTCGGCTTTCCCGGGGAGCTGTTTTTT. This gives the protein CASSFGFPGELFF.

A few counts support this clonotype. The J gene is TRBJ2-5, the V gene TRBV29-1; TRBD1 or TRBD2 may be the D gene (5 bases each). The germline V and J ends were trimmed by 6 bases and 9 bases, with 20 bases remaining between them. The germline V gene encodes CDR1 SQVTM and CDR2 ANQGSEA. This CDR3 is built from 13 residues. The CDR3 is CSVTDRDGGAQYF. DNA of the CDR3: TGCAGCGTCACTGACCGGGACGGTGGGGCCCAGTACTTC.

The chain recombines TRBV2 with TRBJ1-5; D unresolved. Germline V gene sequence: CDR1 SNHLY, CDR2 FYNNEI. Trimming took off 3 bases at V and 5 bases at J, with 14 bases between the two ends. The CDR3 sequence is 15 residues long. CDR3 residues: CASSELRVWDQPQHF. In nucleotides, the CDR3 is TGTGCCAGCAGTGAGCTCCGGGTTTGGGATCAGCCCCAGCATTTT.

V usage is TRBV6-2 or TRBV6-3 and J usage is TRBJ2-1, with D maybe TRBD2 (5 bases). The germline V gene has CDR1 MNHEY and CDR2 SVGEGT. The CDR3 is 12 residues long. V was cut by 7 bases and J by 10 bases, with 14 bases left in between. This chain's CDR3 is CASTHSGKEQFF. The CDR3 DNA follows: TGTGCCAGCACCCACTCGGGGAAAGAGCAGTTCTTC.

This chain connects TRBV9 to TRBJ2-1; 12 bases are a match to TRBD2. Germline V lookup: CDR1 SGDLS, CDR2 YYNGEE. Trimming removed 0 bases from V and 8 bases from J; junction bases left unmatched: 9. The length of the CDR3 is 17 residues. CDR3: CASSVAWTSGVGDEQFF. The CDR3 DNA follows: TGTGCCAGCAGCGTAGCTTGGACTAGCGGGGTGGGGGATGAGCAGTTCTTC.

This chain connects TRBV12-3 or TRBV12-4 to TRBJ1-4, with 7 bases that match TRBD1. The trim removed 6 bases at V and 2 bases at J, leaving 9 bases unmatched. This CDR3 has 16 amino acids. The CDR3 bases are TGTGCCAGCAGCCAAGCCCTAGGGGGCACTAATGAAAAACTGTTTTTT. It encodes CASSQALGGTNEKLFF.

There are a few counts of this clonotype. V gene TRBV5-1 combines with J gene TRBJ1-2, with TRBD1 identical over 9 bases. Germline loops: CDR1 SGHRS, CDR2 YFSETQ. The junction had 4 bases not matched to a gene; V was cut back by 4 bases and J by 6 bases. The CDR3 is made up of 13 amino acids. DNA for the CDR3: TGCGCCAGCAGCAGGGACAGGGTAAATGGCTACACCTTC. Translation gives CASSRDRVNGYTF.

In DNA, the CDR3 is TGTGCCAGCAGCTTAGCGATCAACGTAAGACCCCACTACGAGCAGTACTTC. Its translation: CASSLAINVRPHYEQYF. The rearrangement links TRBV7-2 to TRBJ2-7; D not resolved. Germline CDR1 reads SGHTA; CDR2 reads FQGNSA. The CDR3 totals 17 residues. The V end was cut by 0 bases, the J end by 3 bases, with 18 bases between.

The chain combines TRBV5-1 with TRBJ1-1; D not certain. The V end was cut by 3 bases, the J end by 3 bases, with 15 bases between. This CDR3 has 15 residues. The germline V gene encodes CDR1 SGHRS and CDR2 YFSETQ. The CDR3 region has the DNA TGCGCCAGCAGCTATACTGGGAAGGGAGACACTGAAGCTTTCTTT. It translates to CASSYTGKGDTEAFF.